These 4 T cell receptor beta chains share one sample of origin, sequenced in a study of OX40 agonist ivuxolimab in advanced cancers. The assay was immunoSEQ multiplex PCR, and TCRdb's table has in-frame clones only and misses some. The sample records about 110,000 clones, approximately 90% being singletons. This specimen consisted of CD4+ or CD8+ T cells sorted from blood, obtained in a trial of the OX40 agonist ivuxolimab. The receptors originated from an adult with an advanced solid tumor such as melanoma, head and neck, liver or kidney cancer.

This clone has more than one count but fewer than ten. The chain has TRBV4-2 and TRBJ2-4, with D tentatively TRBD2 (6 bases). The CDR3 sequence is 14 residues long. CDR1 LGHNA and CDR2 YNFKEQ come from the germline V gene. The V and J ends lost 3 bases and 8 bases respectively, with 14 bases between them. CDR3 residues: CASSQGGRGDIQYF. As DNA, the CDR3 is TGTGCCAGCAGCCAGGGAGGCCGTGGGGACATTCAGTACTTC.

This chain joins TRBV6-1 and TRBJ2-7; 12 bases align to TRBD2. This CDR3 has 14 amino acids. After removal of 5 bases from V and 2 bases from J, the junction contained 1 base not matched to a gene. Germline CDR1 MNHNS, CDR2 SASEGT. The CDR3, as DNA: TGTGCCAGCAGTCGGACTAGCGGGGCCTACGAGCAGTACTTC. Amino acids: CASSRTSGAYEQYF.

This clone was seen at least ten times. The chain uses TRBV5-1 and TRBJ2-7; 7 nucleotides align to TRBD1. The J segment lost 2 bases and the V segment lost 1 base, leaving 12 bases of the junction unmatched. CDR3 length: 17 amino acids. Germline V gene data show CDR1 as SGHRS and CDR2 as YFSETQ. The CDR3 is CASSLSGQARTTYEQYF. The DNA for the CDR3 is TGCGCCAGCAGCTTGTCTGGACAGGCACGGACAACCTACGAGCAGTACTTC.

The gene calls are TRBV19 and TRBJ1-1; D is ambiguous. Germline lookup yields CDR1 LNHDA and CDR2 SQIVND (reference sequence). CDR3 length: 14 residues. V was trimmed by 3 bases and J by 2 bases, leaving 10 bases between them. The CDR3 reads CASSMVGPNTEAFF. The CDR3 DNA reads as TGTGCCAGTAGTATGGTGGGTCCAAACACTGAAGCTTTCTTT.